The 28 T cell receptor beta chains given below trace back to one sample, sequenced in a study of cytomegalovirus exposure and HLA in healthy donors. The PCR made use of 60 Vbeta and 13 Jbeta primers. The data were produced by immunoSEQ multiplex PCR, yet TCRdb's version contains in-frame clones alone and is incomplete. This table has 95,000 to 150,000 clones, about four fifths appearing once. Sequencing input: PBMCs. Source of these receptors: a man aged 35-49 years in good health and CMV-seronegative.

This clone was picked up a small number of times. The rearrangement joins TRBV5-4 to TRBJ2-5; possibly TRBD2 for D (5 bases). Germline V gives CDR1 SGHNT, CDR2 YYREEE (reference sequence). Between the trimmed V and J ends, which lost 0 bases and 3 bases, there was a span of 9 bases. CDR3 length: 14 amino acids. The CDR3 bases are TGTGCCAGCAGCTTGGGGCTAGCTAAAGAGACCCAGTACTTC. It codes for CASSLGLAKETQYF.

This sequence joins TRBV29-1 and TRBJ2-1; D not resolved. The V gene's germline CDR1 is SQVTM and CDR2 ANQGSEA. This CDR3 comprises 15 residues. Trimming took off 4 bases at V and 1 base at J, with 14 bases between the two ends. This CDR3 reads CSVVAEYFSYNEQFF. CDR3 sequence (DNA): TGCAGCGTTGTGGCCGAATATTTTTCCTACAATGAGCAGTTCTTC.

DNA for the CDR3: TGTGCCAGCAGTTTATCCGGGACAGGGCCCTACAATGAGCAGTTCTTC. Translation: CASSLSGTGPYNEQFF. V and J are TRBV28 and TRBJ2-1, with 9 bases aligning to TRBD1. V lost 1 base and J lost 2; bases outside the gene matches: 3. The CDR3 loop spans 16 amino acids. Germline CDR1 reads MDHEN; CDR2 reads SYDVKM.

The CDR3 DNA is TGTGCCAGCACCAGGGACAGCGCGAACACCGGGGAGCTGTTTTTT. Protein product: CASTRDSANTGELFF. The rearrangement links TRBV7-2 to TRBJ2-2; 7 bases map to TRBD1. V lost 7 bases, J lost 0 bases, and 5 bases stayed unmatched. This CDR3 region has 15 residues. From germline, CDR1 is SGHTA and CDR2 FQGNSA.

There are a few counts of this clone. V is TRBV18 and J is TRBJ1-4, with TRBD1 matching 7 bases. There are 17 residues in the CDR3. Trimming cost V 4 bases and J 3 bases; bases outside gene matches: 11. Germline V gene data show CDR1 as KGHSH and CDR2 as LQKENI. In DNA, the CDR3 is TGTGCCAGCTCACAGGGACAGCGATCATGGGCTAATGAAAAACTGTTTTTT. Translating gives CASSQGQRSWANEKLFF.

Here the CDR3 reads CASSLQGAGEKLFF. CDR3 in DNA: TGTGCCAGCAGCTTGCAGGGGGCTGGTGAAAAACTGTTTTTT. The genes are TRBV5-6 and TRBJ1-4; 8 bases align to TRBD1. With 1 base clipped from V and 7 bases from J, the junction kept 3 bases outside the gene matches. The CDR3 spans 14 residues. The germline V gene has CDR1 SGHDT and CDR2 YYEEEE. Full variable domain (rest looked up from reference TRBV5-6 and TRBJ1-4): DAGVTQSPTHLIKTRGQQVTLRCSPKSGHDTVSWYQQALGQGPQFIFQYYEEEERQRGNFPDRFSGHQFPNYSSELNVNALLLGDSALYLCASSLQGAGEKLFFGSGTQLSVL.

The V and J genes are TRBV4-1 and TRBJ1-5, with 8 bases that match TRBD1. Germline assignment: CDR1 MGHRA and CDR2 YSYEKL. The CDR3 covers 13 residues. Unmatched junction bases numbered 4, after V lost 3 bases and J lost 9 bases. The CDR3 sequence is CASSQNTGGPQHF. The CDR3 nucleotides read TGCGCCAGCAGCCAGAACACAGGGGGGCCCCAGCATTTT.

This chain joins TRBV14 and TRBJ2-1; 8 positions agree with TRBD1. The trim removed 5 bases at V and 7 bases at J, leaving 7 bases unmatched. The length of the CDR3 is 14 residues. Germline V gene sequence: CDR1 SGHDN, CDR2 FVKESK. CDR3 loop: CASSIRTGRNEQFF. The DNA for the CDR3 is TGTGCCAGCAGCATCCGGACAGGGAGGAATGAGCAGTTCTTC.

This chain links TRBV14 with TRBJ2-3; perhaps TRBD1 as D (5 bases). Per germline, CDR1 SGHDN and CDR2 FVKESK. The CDR3 runs 13 residues. The germline V and J ends were trimmed by 0 bases and 4 bases, with 5 bases remaining between them. The CDR3 nucleotides read TGTGCCAGCAGCCAAGACAGGGCAGATACGCAGTATTTT. Its protein product is CASSQDRADTQYF.

The rearrangement joins TRBV7-2 to TRBJ2-2; 8 bases fit TRBD1. The V gene's germline CDR1 is SGHTA and CDR2 FQGNSA. The CDR3 is made up of 16 amino acids. Trimming at V came to 4 bases and at J to 0 bases, leaving 4 bases not matched to a gene. CDR3 sequence reads: CASSSTGDPNTGELFF. The CDR3 DNA reads TGTGCCAGCAGCTCGACAGGGGACCCGAACACCGGGGAGCTGTTTTTT.

The chain couples TRBV5-1 to TRBJ2-7; unclear D gene. V lost 2 bases, J lost 3 bases, and 12 bases lay in between. The CDR3 loop spans 14 amino acids. Germline V gives CDR1 SGHRS, CDR2 YFSETQ. In nucleotides, the CDR3 is TGCGCCAGCAGCTTCGTCGGAGAAGGCTACGAGCAGTACTTC. It codes for CASSFVGEGYEQYF.

The chain links TRBV5-1 to TRBJ2-7, with D perhaps matching TRBD1 (7 bases). Trimming removed 2 bases from V and 4 bases from J, with 13 bases in between. This CDR3 is built from 14 residues. Germline assignment: CDR1 SGHRS and CDR2 YFSETQ. The CDR3 DNA is TGCGCCAGCAGCTTCGGCCAGGGGGGATACGAGCAGTACTTC. Amino acid sequence: CASSFGQGGYEQYF. The entire variable domain, with the rest obtained from reference TRBV5-1 and TRBJ2-7, is as follows: KAGVTQTPRYLIKTRGQQVTLSCSPISGHRSVSWYQQTPGQGLQFLFEYFSETQRNKGNFPGRFSGRQFSNSRSEMNVSTLELGDSALYLCASSFGQGGYEQYFGPGTRLTVT.

CDR3 region: CASSTFQGGTDTQYF. The CDR3 nucleotides read TGTGCCAGTAGTACCTTCCAGGGGGGCACAGATACGCAGTATTTT. The genes are TRBV19 and TRBJ2-3, with TRBD1 identical over 7 bases. This CDR3 is built from 15 residues. V gave up 4 bases and J gave up 1 base; unmatched junction bases: 5. Germline CDR1 LNHDA, CDR2 SQIVND (reference sequence).

This clone was counted a single time. The V and J genes are TRBV14 and TRBJ2-4, with a weak D call TRBD1 (6 bases). CDR1 is SGHDN, CDR2 FVKESK, per germline. Trimming left V 5 bases short and J 8 bases short, with 13 bases between. This CDR3 is 13 amino acids long. The CDR3 region is CASSFTGNDIQYF. In DNA, the CDR3 is TGTGCCAGCAGCTTCACAGGGAACGACATTCAGTACTTC.

The chain links TRBV29-1 to TRBJ1-1; D is unresolved. The germline V gene encodes CDR1 SQVTM and CDR2 ANQGSEA. With 4 bases removed from V and 0 bases from J, the gap between germline ends came to 9 bases. The CDR3 is 13 residues long. The CDR3 region is CSVGLQLNTEAFF. CDR3 bases: TGCAGCGTTGGGCTACAGCTGAACACTGAAGCTTTCTTT.

This clone was recorded a few times. The chain carries TRBV27 and TRBJ2-2, with 7 bases matching TRBD2. The CDR3 runs to 15 residues. CDR1 and CDR2 (germline): MNHEY, SMNVEV (reference sequence). With V trimmed by 8 bases and J by 5 bases, 11 bases remained unmatched. CDR3 DNA sequence: TGTGCCAGCGAACGACGCGGGGGTAGGACCGGGGAGCTGTTTTTT. Protein sequence: CASERRGGRTGELFF.

The chain is built from TRBV28 and TRBJ2-3; D may be TRBD2 (5 bases). CDR3 length: 15 amino acids. Germline V CDR1 and CDR2: MDHEN, SYDVKM. V was pared by 4 bases and J by 2 bases, with 13 bases between. Here the CDR3 DNA reads TGTGCCAGCAGTTCCGGGAAGCTCAACACAGATACGCAGTATTTT. It is translated as CASSSGKLNTDTQYF.

J is TRBJ2-4 and V is TRBV4-2, with a weak D call TRBD2 (5 bases). The V gene lost 1 base and the J gene lost 3 bases, with 13 bases spanning the gap. CDR1 and CDR2 from the germline V gene are LGHNA and YNFKEQ. This CDR3 is built from 16 residues. The CDR3: CASSQGTPLGKNIQYF. CDR3 DNA: TGTGCCAGCAGCCAAGGGACTCCTCTAGGCAAAAACATTCAGTACTTC.

This clone was seen just once. The chain employs TRBV5-1 and TRBJ2-2; 7 bases fit TRBD1. With V trimmed by 4 bases and J by 1 base, 4 bases remained unmatched. CDR3 length equals 15 residues. From germline, CDR1 is SGHRS and CDR2 YFSETQ. The CDR3 nucleotides are TGCGCCAGCAGCCCGGGACAGATGAACACCGGGGAGCTGTTTTTT. The encoded protein is CASSPGQMNTGELFF.

V usage is TRBV19 and J usage is TRBJ1-2; TRBD1 aligns across 7 bases. This CDR3 comprises 13 residues. Trimming removed 6 bases from V and 4 bases from J; junction bases left unmatched: 5. Germline V CDR1 and CDR2: LNHDA, SQIVND (reference sequence). The CDR3 nucleotides are TGTGCCAGTAGCGACAGGGACCGCTATGGCTACACCTTC. Translating it yields CASSDRDRYGYTF. Drawing the rest from reference TRBV19 and TRBJ1-2, the complete variable domain is DGGITQSPKYLFRKEGQNVTLSCEQNLNHDAMYWYRQDPGQGLRLIYYSQIVNDFQKGDIAEGYSVSREKKESFPLTVTSAQKNPTAFYLCASSDRDRYGYTFGSGTRLTVV.

This clone came up once. The genes are TRBV7-3 and TRBJ1-1; TRBD1 agrees at 7 bases. This CDR3 comprises 14 residues. The V gene's germline CDR1 is SGHTA and CDR2 FQGTGA. V gave up 5 bases and J gave up 1 base; unmatched junction bases: 4. CDR3 coding DNA: TGTGCCAGCAGCCAACAGGGGACGAACACTGAAGCTTTCTTT. Protein sequence: CASSQQGTNTEAFF.

The rearrangement links TRBV9 to TRBJ1-2, with D unresolved. V gave up 3 bases and J gave up 4 bases, with 19 bases separating them. Germline V gene data show CDR1 as SGDLS and CDR2 as YYNGEE. The CDR3 length is 16 residues. CDR3 sequence: CASSALTSGIPYGYTF. The CDR3 DNA sequence: TGTGCCAGCAGCGCCTTAACTTCCGGGATCCCCTATGGCTACACCTTC.

V usage is TRBV12-5 and J usage is TRBJ1-5; no clear D gene. Germline V lookup: CDR1 LGHNT, CDR2 FRNRAP. With 6 bases removed from V and 0 bases from J, the gap between germline ends came to 18 bases. The CDR3 spans 17 residues. The CDR3 is CASGRDRQPYSNQPQHF. The DNA for the CDR3 is TGTGCTAGTGGCCGAGATAGACAACCTTATAGCAATCAGCCCCAGCATTTT.

This chain joins TRBV5-5 and TRBJ1-1; no clear D. Germline V lookup: CDR1 SGHKS, CDR2 YYEKEE (reference sequence). V was pared by 2 bases and J by 3 bases, with 5 bases between. This CDR3 region has 12 residues. The CDR3 DNA reads TGTGCCAGCAGCTTTTCGTACACTGAAGCTTTCTTT. Its protein is CASSFSYTEAFF.

The genes are TRBV7-8 and TRBJ2-2, with D perhaps TRBD1 (6 bases). From germline, CDR1 is SGHVS and CDR2 FQNEAQ. V lost 5 bases to trimming and J lost 6 bases, with 16 bases between them. There are 15 residues in the CDR3. In nucleotides, the CDR3 is TGTGCCAGCAGCATAGGCTGGGGGCCCGCCGGGGAGCTGTTTTTT. Residues: CASSIGWGPAGELFF.

The V gene is TRBV7-2, the J gene TRBJ2-7; D is unresolved. The germline gives CDR1 SGHTA, CDR2 FQGNSA. This CDR3 spans 17 amino acids. Trimming stripped 1 base from V and 2 bases from J, with 18 bases between. The CDR3 loop reads CASSLVHGTRYAYEQYF. The CDR3 DNA follows: TGTGCCAGCAGCTTAGTACATGGCACACGATATGCCTACGAGCAGTACTTC.

The chain is built from TRBV9 and TRBJ2-1; D call uncertain. V was shortened by 5 bases and J by 4 bases, with 7 bases between the two germline ends. The CDR3 is 12 amino acids. CDR1 and CDR2 from the germline V gene are SGDLS and YYNGEE. In nucleotides, the CDR3 is TGTGCCAGCAGTGCAGTTTACAATGAGCAGTTCTTC. It is translated as CASSAVYNEQFF.

CDR3 region: CASSQTRGSNQPQHF. CDR3 sequence (DNA): TGCGCCAGCAGCCAAACAAGGGGGAGCAATCAGCCCCAGCATTTT. The chain uses TRBV4-3 and TRBJ1-5, with a possible D match to TRBD1 (6 bases). The CDR3 runs to 15 residues. With 2 bases removed from V and 1 base from J, the gap between germline ends came to 9 bases. Germline CDR1 is LGHNA and CDR2 is YSLEER.